Included here is one TCR beta chain sequence, with context. In germline, CDR1 is MDHEN, CDR2 SYDVKM. The ends were cut back, 5 bases at V and 7 bases at J, with 15 bases in the middle. This CDR3 is 13 amino acids long. This sample was included in a study of shared clonotypes between healthy human individuals. The assay was immunoSEQ multiplex PCR, and TCRdb's table has in-frame clones only and misses some. The data hold 2 million to 2.5 million clones, with 80% to 95% observed a single time. The TCR comes from a man younger than 30 in good health. Some clones in this sample may be carry-over from other donors' samples. The gene calls are TRBV28 and TRBJ2-7; TRBD2 is a possible D gene (5 bases). The sequenced sample was naive CD4+ T cells from PBMCs. Described subset: CD45RA+ positively selected. The CDR3 spells CASSKIGPGEQYF. The DNA for the CDR3 is TGTGCCAGCAGTAAAATCGGGCCGGGGGAGCAGTACTTC.